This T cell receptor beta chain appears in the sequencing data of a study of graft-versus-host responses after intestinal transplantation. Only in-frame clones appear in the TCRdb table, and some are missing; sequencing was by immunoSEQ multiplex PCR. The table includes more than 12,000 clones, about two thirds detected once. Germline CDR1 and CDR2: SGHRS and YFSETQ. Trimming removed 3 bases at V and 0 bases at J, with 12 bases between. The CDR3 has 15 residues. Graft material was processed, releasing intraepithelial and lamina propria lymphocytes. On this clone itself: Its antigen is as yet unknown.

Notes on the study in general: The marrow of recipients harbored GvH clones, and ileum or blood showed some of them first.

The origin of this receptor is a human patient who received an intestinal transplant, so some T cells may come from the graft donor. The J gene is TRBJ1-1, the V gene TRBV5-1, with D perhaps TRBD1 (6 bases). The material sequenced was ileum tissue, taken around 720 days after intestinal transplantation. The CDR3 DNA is TGCGCCAGCAGCTACGGACAGACCCTGAACACTGAAGCTTTCTTT. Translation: CASSYGQTLNTEAFF. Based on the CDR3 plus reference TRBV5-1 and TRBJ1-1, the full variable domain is KAGVTQTPRYLIKTRGQQVTLSCSPISGHRSVSWYQQTPGQGLQFLFEYFSETQRNKGNFPGRFSGRQFSNSRSEMNVSTLELGDSALYLCASSYGQTLNTEAFFGQGTRLTVV.